The TCR beta chain described here comes from a study of blood T cells in healthy people across ages. Findings of the study overall: Investigators treated diversity estimates from one million T cells as underestimates.

With 4 bases clipped from V and 3 bases from J, the junction kept 16 bases outside the gene matches. This CDR3 has 19 amino acids. CDR1 is SGHAT and CDR2 is FQNNGV in the germline V gene. A sample-barcoded 5' primer and a J-beta primer mix were used in a second PCR of about 6 to 12 cycles. TCRdb processed the 5' RACE reads anew with MiXCR; each CDR3 protein has one entry. The sample has about 780,000 distinct CDR3 sequences; around a quarter are singletons. This clonotype was seen more than once but under ten times. The antigen remains unidentified. Donors were systemically healthy Caucasian individuals from Russia aged 6 to 90 years. The sample also formed part of further work on T cells of mothers and their children.

The sample comprised blood. The TCR sequence derives from a boy under 18 in good health. V gene TRBV11-2 combines with J gene TRBJ2-7, with TRBD1 matching over 12 bases. The CDR3 is CASSSSPGQGALILYEQYF. CDR3 nucleotides: TGTGCCAGCAGCTCCTCCCCGGGACAGGGGGCCTTAATCCTCTACGAGCAGTACTTC.